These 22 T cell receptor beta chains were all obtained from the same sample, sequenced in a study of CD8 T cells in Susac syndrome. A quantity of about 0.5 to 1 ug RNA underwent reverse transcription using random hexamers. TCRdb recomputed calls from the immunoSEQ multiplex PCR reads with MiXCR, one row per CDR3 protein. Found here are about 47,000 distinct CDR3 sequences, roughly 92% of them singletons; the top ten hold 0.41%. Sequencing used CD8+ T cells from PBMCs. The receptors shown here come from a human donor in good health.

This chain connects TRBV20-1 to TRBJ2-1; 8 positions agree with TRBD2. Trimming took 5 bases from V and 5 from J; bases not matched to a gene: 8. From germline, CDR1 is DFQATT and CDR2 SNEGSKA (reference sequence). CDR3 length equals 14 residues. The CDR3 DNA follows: TGCAGTGCTCCCAGCGGGAGAGGCCACAATGAGCAGTTCTTC. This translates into CSAPSGRGHNEQFF.

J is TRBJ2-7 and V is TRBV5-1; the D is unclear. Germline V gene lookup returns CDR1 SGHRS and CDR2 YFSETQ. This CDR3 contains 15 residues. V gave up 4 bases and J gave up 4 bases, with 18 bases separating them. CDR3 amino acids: CASSPFSGPGYEQYF. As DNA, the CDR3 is TGCGCCAGCAGCCCTTTTTCGGGCCCTGGGTACGAGCAGTACTTC.

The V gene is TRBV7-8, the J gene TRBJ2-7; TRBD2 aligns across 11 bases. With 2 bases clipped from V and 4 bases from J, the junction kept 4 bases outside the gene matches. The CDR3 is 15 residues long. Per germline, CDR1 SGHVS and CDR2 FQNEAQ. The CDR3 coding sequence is TGTGCCAGCAGCTTACGGACTAGCGGGCAGTACGAGCAGTACTTC. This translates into CASSLRTSGQYEQYF.

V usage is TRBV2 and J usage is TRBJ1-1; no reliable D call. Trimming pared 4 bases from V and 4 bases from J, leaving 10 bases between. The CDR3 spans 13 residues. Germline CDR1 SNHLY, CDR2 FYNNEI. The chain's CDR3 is CASSGMGSTEAFF. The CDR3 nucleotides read TGTGCCAGCAGTGGAATGGGATCCACTGAAGCTTTCTTT. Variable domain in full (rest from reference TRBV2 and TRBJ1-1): EPEVTQTPSHQVTQMGQEVILRCVPISNHLYFYWYRQILGQKVEFLVSFYNNEISEKSEIFDDQFSVERPDGSNFTLKIRSTKLEDSAMYFCASSGMGSTEAFFGQGTRLTVV.

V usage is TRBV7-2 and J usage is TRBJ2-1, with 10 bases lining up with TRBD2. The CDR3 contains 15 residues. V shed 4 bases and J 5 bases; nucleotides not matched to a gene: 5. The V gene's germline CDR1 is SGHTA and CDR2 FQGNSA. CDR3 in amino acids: CASSSRTSGDNEQFF. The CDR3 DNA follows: TGTGCCAGCAGCTCCCGGACTAGCGGAGACAATGAGCAGTTCTTC.

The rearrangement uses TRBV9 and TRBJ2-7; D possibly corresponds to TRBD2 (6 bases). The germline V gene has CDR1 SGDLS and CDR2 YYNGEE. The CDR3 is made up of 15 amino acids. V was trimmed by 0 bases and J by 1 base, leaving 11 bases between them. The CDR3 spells CASSVDVSGSYEQYF. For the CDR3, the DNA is TGTGCCAGCAGCGTAGACGTTAGCGGATCCTACGAGCAGTACTTC.

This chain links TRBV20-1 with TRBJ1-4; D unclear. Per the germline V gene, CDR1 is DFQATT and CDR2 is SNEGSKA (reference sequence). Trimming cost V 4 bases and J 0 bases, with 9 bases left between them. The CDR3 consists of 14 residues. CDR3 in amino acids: CSAIDPATNEKLFF. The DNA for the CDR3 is TGCAGTGCTATAGATCCAGCAACTAATGAAAAACTGTTTTTT.

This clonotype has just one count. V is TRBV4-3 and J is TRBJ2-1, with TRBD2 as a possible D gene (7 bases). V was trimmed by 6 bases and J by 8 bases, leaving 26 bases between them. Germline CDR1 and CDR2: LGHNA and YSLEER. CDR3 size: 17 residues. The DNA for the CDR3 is TGCGCCAGCAGTGTCGAGGGGGGGTTATCGTTCTGGGATGAGCAGTTCTTC. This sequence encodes CASSVEGGLSFWDEQFF.

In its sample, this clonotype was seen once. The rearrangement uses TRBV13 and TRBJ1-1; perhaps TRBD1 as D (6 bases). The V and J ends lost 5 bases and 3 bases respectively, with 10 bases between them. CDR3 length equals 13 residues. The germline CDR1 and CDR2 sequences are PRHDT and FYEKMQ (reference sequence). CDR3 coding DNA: TGTGCCAGCAGCGAGGGGGGGGACACTGAAGCTTTCTTT. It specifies CASSEGGDTEAFF.

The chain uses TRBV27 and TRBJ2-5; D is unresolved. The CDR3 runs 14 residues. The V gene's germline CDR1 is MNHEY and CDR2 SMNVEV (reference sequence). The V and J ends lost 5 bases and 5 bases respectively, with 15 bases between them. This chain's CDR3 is CASSPEWGNETQYF. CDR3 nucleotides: TGTGCCAGCAGTCCGGAGTGGGGAAATGAGACCCAGTACTTC.

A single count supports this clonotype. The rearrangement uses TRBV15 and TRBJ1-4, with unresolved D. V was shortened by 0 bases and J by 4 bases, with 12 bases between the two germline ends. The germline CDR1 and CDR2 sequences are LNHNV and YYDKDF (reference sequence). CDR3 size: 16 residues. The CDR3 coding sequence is TGTGCCACCAGCAGAGATGAGGGAAAGGGTAATGAAAAACTGTTTTTT. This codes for CATSRDEGKGNEKLFF.

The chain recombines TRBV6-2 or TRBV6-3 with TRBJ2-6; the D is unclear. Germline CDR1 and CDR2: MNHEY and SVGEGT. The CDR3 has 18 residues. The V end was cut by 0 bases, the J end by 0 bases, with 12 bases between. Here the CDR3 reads CASSYSIVKPSGANVLTF. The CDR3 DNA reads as TGTGCCAGCAGTTACTCGATTGTTAAGCCCTCTGGGGCCAACGTCCTGACTTTC.

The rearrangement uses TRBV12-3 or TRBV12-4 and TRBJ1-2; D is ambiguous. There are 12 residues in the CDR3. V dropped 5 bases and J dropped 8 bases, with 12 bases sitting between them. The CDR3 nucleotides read TGTGCCAGCAGTGTCCGAGGAGAGGGCTACACCTTC. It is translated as CASSVRGEGYTF.

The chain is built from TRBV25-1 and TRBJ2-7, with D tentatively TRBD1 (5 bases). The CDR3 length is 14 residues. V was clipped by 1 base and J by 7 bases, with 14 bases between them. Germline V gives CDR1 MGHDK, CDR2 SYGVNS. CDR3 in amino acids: CASSESQGPREQYF. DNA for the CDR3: TGTGCCAGCAGTGAATCCCAGGGCCCGAGGGAGCAGTACTTC.

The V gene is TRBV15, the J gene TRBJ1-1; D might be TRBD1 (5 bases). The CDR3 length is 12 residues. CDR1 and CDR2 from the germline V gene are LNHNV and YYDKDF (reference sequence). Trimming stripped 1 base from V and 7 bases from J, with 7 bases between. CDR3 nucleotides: TGTGCCACCAGCAGAGTCCAGGGTGAAGCTTTCTTT. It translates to CATSRVQGEAFF.

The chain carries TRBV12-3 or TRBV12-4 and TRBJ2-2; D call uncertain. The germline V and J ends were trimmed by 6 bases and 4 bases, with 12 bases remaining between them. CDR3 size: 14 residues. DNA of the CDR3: TGTGCCAGCAGCCCCCCGCCGATCACCGGGGAGCTGTTTTTT. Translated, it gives CASSPPPITGELFF.

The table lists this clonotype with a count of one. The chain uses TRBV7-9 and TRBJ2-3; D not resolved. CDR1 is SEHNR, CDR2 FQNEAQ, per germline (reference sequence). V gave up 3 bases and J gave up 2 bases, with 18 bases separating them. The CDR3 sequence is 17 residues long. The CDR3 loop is CASSFPGPATSTDTQYF. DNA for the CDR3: TGTGCCAGCAGCTTCCCCGGACCAGCCACCTCCACAGATACGCAGTATTTT.

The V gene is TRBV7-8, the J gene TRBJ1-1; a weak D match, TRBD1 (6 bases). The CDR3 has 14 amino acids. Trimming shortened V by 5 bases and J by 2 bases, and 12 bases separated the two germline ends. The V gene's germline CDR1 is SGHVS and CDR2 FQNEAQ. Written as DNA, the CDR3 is TGTGCCAGCAGCCCAGGGGAGGGAAACACTGAAGCTTTCTTT. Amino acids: CASSPGEGNTEAFF.

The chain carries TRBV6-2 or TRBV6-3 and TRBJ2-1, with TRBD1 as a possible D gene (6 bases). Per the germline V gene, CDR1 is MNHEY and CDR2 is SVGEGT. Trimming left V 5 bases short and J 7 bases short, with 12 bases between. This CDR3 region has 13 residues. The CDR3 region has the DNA TGTGCCAGCAGTATACGTAGGGGGAATGAGCAGTTCTTC. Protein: CASSIRRGNEQFF.

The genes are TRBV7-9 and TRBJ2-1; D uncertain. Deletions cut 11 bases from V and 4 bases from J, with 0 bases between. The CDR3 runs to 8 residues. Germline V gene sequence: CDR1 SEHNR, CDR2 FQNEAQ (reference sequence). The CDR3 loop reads CAYNEQFF. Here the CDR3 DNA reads TGTGCCTACAATGAGCAGTTCTTC.

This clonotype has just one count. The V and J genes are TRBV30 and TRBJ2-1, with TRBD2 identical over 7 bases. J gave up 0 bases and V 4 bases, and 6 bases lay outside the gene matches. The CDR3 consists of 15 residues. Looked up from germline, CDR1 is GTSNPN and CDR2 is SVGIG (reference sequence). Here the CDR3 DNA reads TGTGCCTGGAAATTGGCGGGAGTCTCCTACAATGAGCAGTTCTTC. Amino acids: CAWKLAGVSYNEQFF.

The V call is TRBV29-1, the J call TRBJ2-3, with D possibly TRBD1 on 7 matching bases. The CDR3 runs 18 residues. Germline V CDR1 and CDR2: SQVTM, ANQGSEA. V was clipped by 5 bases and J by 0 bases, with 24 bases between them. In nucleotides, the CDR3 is TGCAGCGTTACCACCCTATATACCAGGGGGGCTAGCACAGATACGCAGTATTTT. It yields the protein CSVTTLYTRGASTDTQYF.